Shown below are 16 T cell receptor beta chains from a single sample sequenced in a study of cytomegalovirus exposure and HLA in healthy donors. PCR was performed using 60 Vbeta and 13 Jbeta primers. Using immunoSEQ multiplex PCR, the repertoire was profiled, and TCRdb retains in-frame clones only, with some absent. This table has about 70,000 clones, 86% appearing once. The material sequenced was PBMCs. These TCRs come from a woman aged 30 to 39 in good health and CMV-seronegative.

This clone is a singleton in its sample. V usage is TRBV6-5 and J usage is TRBJ1-2; maybe TRBD1 (5 bases). The CDR3 extends over 15 amino acids. Deletions cut 5 bases from V and 4 bases from J, with 17 bases between. Germline lookup yields CDR1 MNHEY and CDR2 SVGAGI. CDR3 in DNA: TGTGCCAGCAGTCCCTATAAGGGGATCTTCTATGGCTACACCTTC. It codes for CASSPYKGIFYGYTF.

The V call is TRBV7-9, the J call TRBJ2-2; 9 bases are a match to TRBD1. This CDR3 comprises 14 residues. Trimming at V came to 1 base and at J to 9 bases, leaving 3 bases not matched to a gene. Germline CDR1 reads SEHNR; CDR2 reads FQNEAQ (reference sequence). The CDR3 nucleotides read TGTGCCAGCAGCTTAGGGGACAGGGTCCGGGAGCTGTTTTTT. Its protein is CASSLGDRVRELFF.

The CDR3 protein is CASSMQGAVNTEAFF. CDR3 DNA: TGTGCCAGCAGTATGCAGGGGGCGGTGAACACTGAAGCTTTCTTT. This chain uses TRBV27 with TRBJ1-1; 8 positions agree with TRBD1. Trimming removed 5 bases from V and 0 bases from J; junction bases left unmatched: 5. The CDR3 is made up of 15 amino acids. Germline values: CDR1 MNHEY, CDR2 SMNVEV (reference sequence).

The chain uses TRBV18 and TRBJ2-7; unclear D gene. Trimming left V 6 bases short and J 1 base short, with 13 bases between. Germline CDR1 reads KGHSH; CDR2 reads LQKENI. The CDR3 covers 14 residues. CDR3 sequence (DNA): TGTGCCAGCTCCCAATCCCGAGAATCCTACGAGCAGTACTTC. This encodes CASSQSRESYEQYF.

V and J are TRBV19 and TRBJ1-2, with a tentative D call TRBD1 (6 bases). CDR3 length equals 15 residues. CDR1 and CDR2 (germline): LNHDA, SQIVND (reference sequence). V was cut by 7 bases and J by 4 bases, with 19 bases left in between. The CDR3, as DNA: TGTGCCAGTACTCCCGGGACATTTTTGATCTATGGCTACACCTTC. Its translation is CASTPGTFLIYGYTF.

The gene calls are TRBV4-2 and TRBJ2-7; tentatively, D is TRBD2 (6 bases). Trimming pared 0 bases from V and 2 bases from J, leaving 8 bases between. Germline CDR1 LGHNA, CDR2 YNFKEQ. This CDR3 region has 14 residues. Written as DNA, the CDR3 is TGTGCCAGCAGCCAAGAGGGGGGACCCTACGAGCAGTACTTC. Protein sequence: CASSQEGGPYEQYF.

This chain links TRBV5-4 with TRBJ2-3, with 11 bases aligning to TRBD2. CDR1 and CDR2 (germline): SGHNT, YYREEE (reference sequence). After removal of 4 bases from V and 4 bases from J, the junction contained 5 bases not matched to a gene. The CDR3 contains 15 residues. CDR3 amino acids: CASSLLAGDSDTQYF. CDR3 nucleotide sequence: TGTGCCAGCAGCCTACTAGCGGGAGACTCAGATACGCAGTATTTT.

This chain links TRBV5-1 with TRBJ2-3, with TRBD2 matching 9 bases. The CDR3 runs 14 residues. The V gene end was trimmed by 4 bases and the J gene end by 3 bases; junction bases not matched to a gene: 3. Germline values: CDR1 SGHRS, CDR2 YFSETQ. The CDR3, as DNA: TGCGCCAGCAGCGTTAGCGGGAGAACAGATACGCAGTATTTT. Translation gives CASSVSGRTDTQYF.

The V gene is TRBV29-1, the J gene TRBJ2-1; TRBD1 matches at 10 bases. V dropped 7 bases and J dropped 7; count of bases not matched to a gene: 4. The CDR3 is made up of 12 amino acids. CDR1 SQVTM and CDR2 ANQGSEA come from the germline V gene. DNA of the CDR3: TGCAGCGCCGGGACAGGGGTGAATGAGCAGTTCTTC. Encoded protein: CSAGTGVNEQFF.

V gene TRBV28 combines with J gene TRBJ1-1; 7 positions agree with TRBD1. This CDR3 is 14 amino acids long. The ends lost 5 bases at V and 4 bases at J; junction bases unmatched: 7. Germline V gene data show CDR1 as MDHEN and CDR2 as SYDVKM. The CDR3 sequence is CASSPLDRATEAFF. The CDR3 DNA reads TGTGCCAGCAGTCCATTAGACAGGGCCACTGAAGCTTTCTTT.

The chain recombines TRBV6-5 with TRBJ1-5; TRBD1 aligns across 10 bases. Trimming removed 6 bases from V and 7 bases from J; junction bases left unmatched: 6. This CDR3 spans 14 amino acids. Per germline, CDR1 MNHEY and CDR2 SVGAGI. In DNA, the CDR3 is TGTGCCAGCAGGCCCGGGACAGGGGACCAGCCCCAGCATTTT. Its translation is CASRPGTGDQPQHF.

The chain recombines TRBV28 with TRBJ2-7, with 7 bases that match TRBD2. This CDR3 has 14 amino acids. CDR1 MDHEN and CDR2 SYDVKM come from the germline V gene. V lost 4 bases and J lost 7; bases outside the gene matches: 10. CDR3 bases: TGTGCCAGCAGTTCACTAGCGCCTCTCCGGGAGCAGTACTTC. As protein: CASSSLAPLREQYF. Together with reference TRBV28 and TRBJ2-7, the CDR3 gives the full variable domain: DVKVTQSSRYLVKRTGEKVFLECVQDMDHENMFWYRQDPGLGLRLIYFSYDVKMKEKGDIPEGYSVSREKKERFSLILESASTNQTSMYLCASSSLAPLREQYFGPGTRLTVT.

V is TRBV4-2 and J is TRBJ2-3, with TRBD2 matching over 7 bases. J lost 4 bases, V lost 10 bases, and 17 bases had no gene match. The CDR3 loop spans 16 amino acids. Germline CDR1 is LGHNA and CDR2 is YNFKEQ. CDR3 sequence: CATQPEGGSWADTQYF. For the CDR3, the DNA is TGTGCCACCCAGCCGGAGGGCGGGAGCTGGGCAGATACGCAGTATTTT.

As to this clone: This specimen includes other DNA sequences encoding the same CDR3. The gene calls are TRBV4-2 and TRBJ2-3, with 7 bases matching TRBD2. CDR1 is LGHNA, CDR2 YNFKEQ, per germline. The CDR3 loop spans 17 amino acids. V dropped 3 bases and J dropped 0; count of bases not matched to a gene: 9. CDR3 amino acids: CASSQDPLRESTDTQYF. CDR3 nucleotide sequence: TGTGCCAGCAGCCAGGATCCCTTGCGGGAGAGCACAGATACGCAGTATTTT.

The rearrangement uses TRBV7-2 and TRBJ2-3, with 7 bases aligning to TRBD2. Per the germline V gene, CDR1 is SGHTA and CDR2 is FQGNSA. Germline trimming cut 5 bases from V and 5 bases from J; bases unmatched to any gene: 13. The CDR3 sequence is 16 residues long. The CDR3 region has the DNA TGTGCCAGCAGCCTTCGGGGCGGGAGTATGAGAGATACGCAGTATTTT. Amino acids: CASSLRGGSMRDTQYF.

There are a few counts of this clone. The chain recombines TRBV18 with TRBJ1-1; D gene unclear. This CDR3 has 13 residues. V was cut by 3 bases and J by 2 bases, with 7 bases left in between. CDR1 is KGHSH, CDR2 LQKENI, per germline. The CDR3 coding sequence is TGTGCCAGCTCACCCACACCCAACACTGAAGCTTTCTTT. Translating it yields CASSPTPNTEAFF.